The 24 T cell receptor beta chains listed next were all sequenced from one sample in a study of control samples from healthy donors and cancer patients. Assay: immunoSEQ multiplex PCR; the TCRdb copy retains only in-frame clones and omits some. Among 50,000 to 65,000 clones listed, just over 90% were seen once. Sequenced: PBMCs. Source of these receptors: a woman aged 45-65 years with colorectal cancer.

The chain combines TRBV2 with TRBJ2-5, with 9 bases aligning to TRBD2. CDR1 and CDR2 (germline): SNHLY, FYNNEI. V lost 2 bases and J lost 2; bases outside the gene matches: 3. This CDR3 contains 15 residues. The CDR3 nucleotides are TGTGCCAGCAGTGAAACGGCGGGGGGGCAAGAGACCCAGTACTTC. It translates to CASSETAGGQETQYF.

The CDR3 here is CAWSVSDLGNTIYF. The CDR3 nucleotides are TGTGCCTGGAGTGTATCGGATCTGGGAAACACCATATATTTT. The rearrangement joins TRBV30 to TRBJ1-3; no reliable D call. The V and J ends lost 0 bases and 4 bases respectively, with 10 bases between them. Germline assignment: CDR1 GTSNPN and CDR2 SVGIG (reference sequence). This CDR3 is 14 amino acids long.

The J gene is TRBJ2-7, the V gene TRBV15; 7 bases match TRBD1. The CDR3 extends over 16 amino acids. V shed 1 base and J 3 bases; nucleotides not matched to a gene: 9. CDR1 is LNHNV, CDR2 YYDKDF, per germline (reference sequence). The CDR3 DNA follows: TGTGCCACCAGCAGAGCCCGGACAGGAACCCTCTACGAGCAGTACTTC. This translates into CATSRARTGTLYEQYF.

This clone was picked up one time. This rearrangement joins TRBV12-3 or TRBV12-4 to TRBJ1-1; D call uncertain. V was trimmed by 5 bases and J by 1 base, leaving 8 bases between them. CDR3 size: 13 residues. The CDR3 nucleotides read TGTGCCAGCAGTCTTCAGGCGAACACTGAAGCTTTCTTT. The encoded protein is CASSLQANTEAFF.

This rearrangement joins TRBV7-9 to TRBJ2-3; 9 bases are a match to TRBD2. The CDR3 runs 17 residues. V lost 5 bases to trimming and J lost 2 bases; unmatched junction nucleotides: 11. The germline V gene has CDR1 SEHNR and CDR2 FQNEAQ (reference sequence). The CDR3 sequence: CASSAPSSGDTTDTQYF. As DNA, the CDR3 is TGTGCCAGCAGCGCACCGTCTAGCGGGGACACCACAGATACGCAGTATTTT.

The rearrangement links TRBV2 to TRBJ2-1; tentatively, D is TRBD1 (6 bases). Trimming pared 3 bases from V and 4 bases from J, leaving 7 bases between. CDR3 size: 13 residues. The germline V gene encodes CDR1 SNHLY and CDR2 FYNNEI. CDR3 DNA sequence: TGTGCCAGCAGTGAGGACAGTTACAATGAGCAGTTCTTC. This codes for CASSEDSYNEQFF.

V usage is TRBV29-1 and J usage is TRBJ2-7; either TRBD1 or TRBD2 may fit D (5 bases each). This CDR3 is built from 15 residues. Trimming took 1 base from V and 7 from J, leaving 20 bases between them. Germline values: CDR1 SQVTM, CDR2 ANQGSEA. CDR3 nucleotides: TGCAGCGTTGAAGGCCGGCAGGGACGGGTTGAGGAGCAGTACTTC. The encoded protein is CSVEGRQGRVEEQYF.

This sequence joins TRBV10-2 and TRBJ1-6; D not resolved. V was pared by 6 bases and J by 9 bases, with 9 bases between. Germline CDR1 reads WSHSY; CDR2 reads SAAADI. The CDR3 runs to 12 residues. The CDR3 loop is CASSSQFSPLHF. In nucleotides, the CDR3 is TGCGCCAGCAGCTCACAGTTTTCACCCCTCCACTTT.

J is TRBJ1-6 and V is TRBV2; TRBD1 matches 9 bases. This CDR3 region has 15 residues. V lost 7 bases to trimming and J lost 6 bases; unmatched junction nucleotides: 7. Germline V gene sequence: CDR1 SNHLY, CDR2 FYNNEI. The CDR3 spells CASIKWGQGNSPLHF. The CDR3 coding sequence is TGTGCCAGCATAAAATGGGGACAGGGTAATTCACCCCTCCACTTT.

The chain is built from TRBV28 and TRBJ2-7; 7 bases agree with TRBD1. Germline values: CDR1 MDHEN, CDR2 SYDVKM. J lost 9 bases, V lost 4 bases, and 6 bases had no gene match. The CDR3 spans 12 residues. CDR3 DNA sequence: TGTGCCAGCAGTTCCTGGACAGGCGGGCAGTACTTC. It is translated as CASSSWTGGQYF.

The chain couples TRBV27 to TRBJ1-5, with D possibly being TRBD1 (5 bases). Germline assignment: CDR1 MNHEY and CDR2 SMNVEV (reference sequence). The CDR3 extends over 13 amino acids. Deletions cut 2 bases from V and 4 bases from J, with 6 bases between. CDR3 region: CASSLRQNQPQHF. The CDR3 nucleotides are TGTGCCAGCAGTTTAAGACAGAATCAGCCCCAGCATTTT.

CDR3 amino acids: CASSADGEGSPLHF. The DNA for the CDR3 is TGTGCCAGCAGCGCCGACGGTGAAGGTTCACCCCTCCACTTT. The V gene is TRBV3-1 (or the pseudogene TRBV3-2), the J gene TRBJ1-6, with unresolved D. The V end was cut by 5 bases, the J end by 9 bases, with 14 bases between. CDR1 is LGHDT and CDR2 is YNNKEL in the germline V gene (reference sequence). The CDR3 spans 14 residues.

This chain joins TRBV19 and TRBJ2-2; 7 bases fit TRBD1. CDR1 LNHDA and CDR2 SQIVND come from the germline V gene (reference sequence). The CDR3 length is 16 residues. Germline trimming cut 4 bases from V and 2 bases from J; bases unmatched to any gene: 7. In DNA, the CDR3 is TGTGCCAGTAGTAGAAGACAGGGTACCAACACCGGGGAGCTGTTTTTT. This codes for CASSRRQGTNTGELFF.

The CDR3 loop is CASSGRRATEAFF. The DNA for the CDR3 is TGTGCCAGTAGTGGACGTCGTGCCACTGAAGCTTTCTTT. This rearrangement joins TRBV19 to TRBJ1-1; D gene ambiguous. V dropped 5 bases and J dropped 4 bases, with 11 bases sitting between them. The germline CDR1 and CDR2 sequences are LNHDA and SQIVND (reference sequence). This CDR3 comprises 13 residues.

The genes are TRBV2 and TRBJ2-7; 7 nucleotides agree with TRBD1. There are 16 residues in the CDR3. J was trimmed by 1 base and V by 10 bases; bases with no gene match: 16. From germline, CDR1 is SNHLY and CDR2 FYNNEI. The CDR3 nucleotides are TGTGCCACCAACAGAGCCGGGACAGAGGGGTCCTACGAGCAGTACTTC. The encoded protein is CATNRAGTEGSYEQYF. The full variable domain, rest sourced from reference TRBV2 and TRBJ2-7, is EPEVTQTPSHQVTQMGQEVILRCVPISNHLYFYWYRQILGQKVEFLVSFYNNEISEKSEIFDDQFSVERPDGSNFTLKIRSTKLEDSAMYFCATNRAGTEGSYEQYFGPGTRLTVT.

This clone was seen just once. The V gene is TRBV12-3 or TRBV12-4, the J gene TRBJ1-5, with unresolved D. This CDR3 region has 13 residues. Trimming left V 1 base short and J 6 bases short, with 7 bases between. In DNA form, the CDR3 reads TGTGCCAGCAGTTTAGGTAGTGGTCAGCCCCAGCATTTT. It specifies CASSLGSGQPQHF.

The DNA of the CDR3 is TGTGCCAGCAGTCCCTGGACAGGAGGGGATATTCGAGGCTACACCTTC. It is translated as CASSPWTGGDIRGYTF. This rearrangement joins TRBV28 to TRBJ1-2; 7 positions agree with TRBD1. The CDR3 has 16 amino acids. From germline, CDR1 is MDHEN and CDR2 SYDVKM. With V trimmed by 5 bases and J by 8 bases, 17 bases remained unmatched.

The CDR3 protein is CASSPREETQYF. CDR3 nucleotide sequence: TGTGCCAGTAGTCCCCGGGAAGAGACCCAGTACTTC. The J gene is TRBJ2-5, the V gene TRBV19, with D unclear. The CDR3 runs to 12 residues. Germline CDR1 reads LNHDA; CDR2 reads SQIVND (reference sequence). The V gene lost 5 bases and the J gene lost 3 bases, with 7 bases spanning the gap.

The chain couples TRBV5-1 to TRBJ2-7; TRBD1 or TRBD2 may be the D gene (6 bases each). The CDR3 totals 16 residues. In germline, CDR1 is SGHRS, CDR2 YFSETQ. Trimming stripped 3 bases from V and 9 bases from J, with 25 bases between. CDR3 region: CASSSGGGSAIYVQYF. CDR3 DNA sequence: TGCGCCAGCAGCTCTGGAGGGGGGTCTGCTATCTATGTGCAGTACTTC.

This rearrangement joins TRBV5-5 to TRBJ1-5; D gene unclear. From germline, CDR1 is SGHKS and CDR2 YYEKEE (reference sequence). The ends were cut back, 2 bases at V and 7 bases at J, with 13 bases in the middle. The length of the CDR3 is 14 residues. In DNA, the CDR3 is TGTGCCAGCAGCTTCTCCTCCCAACAACAGCCCCAGCATTTT. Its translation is CASSFSSQQQPQHF.

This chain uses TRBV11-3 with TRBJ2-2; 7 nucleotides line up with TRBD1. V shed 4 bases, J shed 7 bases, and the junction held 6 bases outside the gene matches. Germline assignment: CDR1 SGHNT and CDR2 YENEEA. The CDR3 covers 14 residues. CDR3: CASSSYRGVGELFF. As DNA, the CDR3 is TGTGCCAGCAGCTCCTACAGGGGTGTCGGGGAGCTGTTTTTT.

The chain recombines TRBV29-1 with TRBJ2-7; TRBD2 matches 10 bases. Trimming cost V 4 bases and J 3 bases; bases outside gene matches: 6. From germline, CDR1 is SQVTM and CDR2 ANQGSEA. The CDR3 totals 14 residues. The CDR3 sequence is CSVGGASGSYEQYF. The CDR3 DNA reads TGCAGCGTTGGGGGGGCTAGCGGGAGCTACGAGCAGTACTTC.

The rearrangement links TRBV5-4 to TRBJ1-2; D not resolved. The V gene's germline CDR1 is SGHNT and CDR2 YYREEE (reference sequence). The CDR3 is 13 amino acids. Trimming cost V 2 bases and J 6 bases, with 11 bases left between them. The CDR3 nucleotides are TGTGCCAGCAGCTTAGGTGGGAGAGATGGCTACACCTTC. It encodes CASSLGGRDGYTF.

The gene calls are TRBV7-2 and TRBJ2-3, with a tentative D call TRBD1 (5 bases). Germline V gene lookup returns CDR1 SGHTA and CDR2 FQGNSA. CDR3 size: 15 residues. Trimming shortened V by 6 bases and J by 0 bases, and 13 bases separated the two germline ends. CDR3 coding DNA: TGTGCCAGCAGAGTCTACAGGCCCAGCACAGATACGCAGTATTTT. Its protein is CASRVYRPSTDTQYF.